The table lists the clone carrying this T cell receptor (beta chain) with a count of one. No antigen is known for it. These data are taken from a study of CD4+ T cells in melanoma. Overall study findings and caveats: A reported correlation linked neoantigen-specific CD4+ T cells to CD8+, macrophage and B cell function.

CDR1 is KGHSH and CDR2 is LQKENI in the germline V gene. The CDR3 is 15 residues long. V was clipped by 4 bases and J by 0 bases, with 9 bases between them. Clones were sequenced by immunoSEQ multiplex PCR, and TCRdb holds only the in-frame ones, with some missing. The table records about 9,600 clones, over 60% of them present only once. The receptor comes from a human donor with melanoma. V and J are TRBV18 and TRBJ2-2; D not certain. What was sequenced was cells from a culture (not recorded whether cultured in vitro). CDR3 protein: CASSRPRPNTGELFF. The CDR3 coding sequence is TGTGCCAGCTCACGCCCTCGCCCGAACACCGGGGAGCTGTTTTTT.